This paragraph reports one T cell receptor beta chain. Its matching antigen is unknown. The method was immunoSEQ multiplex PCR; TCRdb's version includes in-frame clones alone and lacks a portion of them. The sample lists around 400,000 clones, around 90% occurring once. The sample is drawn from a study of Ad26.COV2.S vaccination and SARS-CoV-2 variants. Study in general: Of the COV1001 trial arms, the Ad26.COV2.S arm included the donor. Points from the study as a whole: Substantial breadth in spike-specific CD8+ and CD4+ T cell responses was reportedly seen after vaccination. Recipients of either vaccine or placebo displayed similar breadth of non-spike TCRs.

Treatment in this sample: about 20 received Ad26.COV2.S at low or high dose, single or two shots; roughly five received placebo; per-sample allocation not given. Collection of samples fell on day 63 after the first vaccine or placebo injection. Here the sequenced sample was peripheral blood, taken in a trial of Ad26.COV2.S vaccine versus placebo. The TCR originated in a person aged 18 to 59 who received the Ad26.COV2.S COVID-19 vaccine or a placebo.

The CDR3 DNA sequence: TGTGCCTGGGTCCGGACAGGGGGGACTGAAGCTTTCTTT. Protein: CAWVRTGGTEAFF. V is TRBV30 and J is TRBJ1-1, with 10 nucleotides matching TRBD1. Looked up from germline, CDR1 is GTSNPN and CDR2 is SVGIG (reference sequence). This CDR3 is 13 amino acids long. V lost 5 bases, J lost 5 bases, and 5 bases stayed unmatched.